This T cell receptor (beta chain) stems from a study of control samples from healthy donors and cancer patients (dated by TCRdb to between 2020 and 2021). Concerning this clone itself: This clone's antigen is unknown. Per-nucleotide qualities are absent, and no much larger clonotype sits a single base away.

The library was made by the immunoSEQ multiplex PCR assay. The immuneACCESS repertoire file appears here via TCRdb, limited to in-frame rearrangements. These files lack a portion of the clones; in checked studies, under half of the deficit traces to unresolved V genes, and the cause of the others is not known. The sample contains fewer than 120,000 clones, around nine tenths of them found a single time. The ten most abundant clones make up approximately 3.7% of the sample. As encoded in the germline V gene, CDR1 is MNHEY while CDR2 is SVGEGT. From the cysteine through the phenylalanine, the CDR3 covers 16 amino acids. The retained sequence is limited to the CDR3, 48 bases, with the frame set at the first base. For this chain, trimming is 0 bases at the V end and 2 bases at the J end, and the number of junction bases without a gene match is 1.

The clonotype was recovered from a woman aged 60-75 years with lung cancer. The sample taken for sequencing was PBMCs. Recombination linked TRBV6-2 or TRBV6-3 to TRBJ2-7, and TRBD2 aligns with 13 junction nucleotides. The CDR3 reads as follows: CASSYSTSGGPYEQYF. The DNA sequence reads TGTGCCAGCAGTTACTCGACTAGCGGGGGGCCCTACGAGCAGTACTTC.